These 20 T cell receptor beta chains were all obtained from the same sample, sequenced in a study of blood T cell repertoires in COVID-19 (dated by TCRdb to the early 2020s). Library creation used the immunoSEQ multiplex PCR assay. TCRdb obtained this table from immuneACCESS and retained in-frame rearrangements with V and J assigned. These tables miss some clones; where compared with another copy, unresolved V genes account for less than half of the shortfall, and the remainder is unexplained. This sample holds 100,000 to 150,000 clones; about 70% were observed only once. The ten most abundant clones make up about 6% of the sample. The sequenced sample consisted of peripheral blood. All receptors come from an elderly man with COVID-19, enrolled during active disease.

V and J are TRBV28 and TRBJ2-2, with TRBD1 matching 11 bases. The CDR3 loop spans 19 amino acids. CDR1 MDHEN and CDR2 SYDVKM come from the germline V gene. Germline trimming cut 6 bases from V and 3 bases from J; bases unmatched to any gene: 15. This chain's CDR3 is CASSLGQGVWGGDTGELFF. In DNA form, the CDR3 reads TGTGCCAGCAGCCTGGGACAGGGGGTCTGGGGGGGAGACACCGGGGAGCTGTTTTTT.

The rearrangement joins TRBV28 to TRBJ1-4; 7 bases fit TRBD1. The CDR3 is made up of 15 amino acids. CDR1 and CDR2 (germline): MDHEN, SYDVKM. Germline trimming cut 6 bases from V and 8 bases from J; bases unmatched to any gene: 12. The CDR3 nucleotides are TGTGCCAGCAGAGACAGGGCGTTGCTTCTAGAAAAACTGTTTTTT. This translates into CASRDRALLLEKLFF.

The chain couples TRBV4-2 to TRBJ2-5, with 12 bases fitting TRBD2. Looked up from germline, CDR1 is LGHNA and CDR2 is YNFKEQ. Trimming took 6 bases from V and 5 from J; bases not matched to a gene: 10. This CDR3 comprises 16 residues. Here the CDR3 DNA reads TGTGCCAGCAGTCTCAGACTAGCGGGAGAAGGGGAGACCCAGTACTTC. It specifies CASSLRLAGEGETQYF.

V and J are TRBV6-5 and TRBJ1-2; TRBD1 matches at 9 bases. With V trimmed by 6 bases and J by 8 bases, 7 bases remained unmatched. The germline gives CDR1 MNHEY, CDR2 SVGAGI. The CDR3 spans 13 residues. The CDR3 region has the DNA TGTGCCAGCAGACCCGGACAGGGGAGAGGCTACACCTTC. This gives the protein CASRPGQGRGYTF.

This clone appeared once. The V gene is TRBV24-1, the J gene TRBJ2-5; possibly TRBD2 for D (7 bases). The V gene's germline CDR1 is KGHDR and CDR2 SFDVKD. The V end was cut by 4 bases, the J end by 2 bases, with 13 bases between. The CDR3 runs to 15 residues. As DNA, the CDR3 is TGTGCCACCAGTGACGTTAGGGGGGGACAAGAGACCCAGTACTTC. Its translation is CATSDVRGGQETQYF.

This chain connects TRBV28 to TRBJ2-1; 12 nucleotides align to TRBD2. The CDR3 contains 16 residues. V was clipped by 4 bases and J by 0 bases; unmatched bases: 1. The germline gives CDR1 MDHEN, CDR2 SYDVKM. CDR3 loop: CASSSSGGVSYNEQFF. CDR3 DNA sequence: TGTGCCAGCAGTTCTAGCGGGGGGGTCTCCTACAATGAGCAGTTCTTC. The full variable domain, in which reference TRBV28 and TRBJ2-1 provide the parts outside the CDR3, is DVKVTQSSRYLVKRTGEKVFLECVQDMDHENMFWYRQDPGLGLRLIYFSYDVKMKEKGDIPEGYSVSREKKERFSLILESASTNQTSMYLCASSSSGGVSYNEQFFGPGTRLTVL.

This chain uses TRBV4-2 with TRBJ1-5, with D possibly matching TRBD1 (6 bases). This CDR3 spans 15 amino acids. The germline V gene encodes CDR1 LGHNA and CDR2 YNFKEQ. The V and J ends lost 1 base and 7 bases respectively, with 14 bases between them. CDR3 protein: CASSQAAGEGQPQHF. The CDR3 nucleotides read TGTGCCAGCAGCCAAGCTGCAGGGGAAGGGCAGCCCCAGCATTTT.

This rearrangement joins TRBV4-3 to TRBJ2-5, with D possibly being TRBD1 (7 bases). V lost 6 bases and J 4 bases, leaving 9 bases between the germline ends. The germline V gene encodes CDR1 LGHNA and CDR2 YSLEER. The CDR3 is 12 residues long. CDR3 bases: TGCGCCAGCAGTCAGGGGGGAGAGACCCAGTACTTC. Its translation is CASSQGGETQYF.

The V gene is TRBV7-2, the J gene TRBJ1-5; D perhaps matches TRBD1 (5 bases). V was trimmed by 5 bases and J by 2 bases, leaving 10 bases between them. The CDR3 has 14 residues. Per germline, CDR1 SGHTA and CDR2 FQGNSA. The CDR3 loop is CASSKGGGNQPQHF. The DNA for the CDR3 is TGTGCCAGCAGCAAGGGAGGGGGCAATCAGCCCCAGCATTTT. Supplemented by reference TRBV7-2 and TRBJ1-5, the full variable domain reads GAGVSQSPSNKVTEKGKDVELRCDPISGHTALYWYRQSLGQGLEFLIYFQGNSAPDKSGLPSDRFSAERTGGSVSTLTIQRTQQEDSAVYLCASSKGGGNQPQHFGDGTRLSIL.

This clone was seen only a few times. The CDR3: CASRFTSGGEQFF. For the CDR3, the DNA is TGTGCCAGCAGATTCACTAGCGGCGGTGAACAGTTCTTC. This chain connects TRBV5-6 to TRBJ2-1; the match to TRBD2 covers 8 bases. V shed 5 bases and J 13 bases; nucleotides not matched to a gene: 11. CDR3 length: 13 residues. Germline V gene data show CDR1 as SGHDT and CDR2 as YYEEEE.

This CDR3 reads CASSSGSAYEQFF. In DNA, the CDR3 is TGCGCCAGCTCAAGCGGGAGTGCCTATGAGCAGTTCTTC. The chain links TRBV5-1 to TRBJ2-1; 8 bases align to TRBD2. Unmatched junction bases numbered 8, after V lost 7 bases and J lost 8 bases. The CDR3 covers 13 residues. Germline V lookup: CDR1 SGHRS, CDR2 YFSETQ.

The chain is built from TRBV20-1 and TRBJ1-1; D gene unclear. V lost 3 bases and J lost 1, with 12 bases in between. CDR3 length: 14 residues. Germline CDR1 DFQATT, CDR2 SNEGSKA (reference sequence). Written as DNA, the CDR3 is TGCAGTGCTAGTGTCATGGCTTCGAACACTGAAGCTTTCTTT. Protein sequence: CSASVMASNTEAFF.

The chain links TRBV7-2 to TRBJ2-3; D is undetermined. The V gene lost 3 bases and the J gene lost 2 bases, with 9 bases spanning the gap. This CDR3 contains 14 residues. Germline assignment: CDR1 SGHTA and CDR2 FQGNSA. The CDR3 region has the DNA TGTGCCAGCAGCTTTTCACATTTCACAGATACGCAGTATTTT. Its protein is CASSFSHFTDTQYF.

The rearrangement links TRBV25-1 to TRBJ1-1; 8 bases agree with TRBD1. CDR3 size: 16 residues. Germline V gene sequence: CDR1 MGHDK, CDR2 SYGVNS. V was pared by 2 bases and J by 4 bases, with 9 bases of the junction left unmatched. The CDR3 region has the DNA TGTGCCAGCAGTGAAAGTATACAGGGGGAGTTCACTGAAGCTTTCTTT. This sequence encodes CASSESIQGEFTEAFF.

This clone has only one observation. The chain carries TRBV11-2 and TRBJ2-1; tentatively, D is TRBD2 (5 bases). There are 14 residues in the CDR3. V was cut by 9 bases and J by 0 bases, with 12 bases left in between. Germline V lookup: CDR1 SGHAT, CDR2 FQNNGV. The CDR3 spells CASVAGRSYNEQFF. The CDR3 DNA follows: TGTGCCAGTGTTGCGGGCCGCTCCTACAATGAGCAGTTCTTC.

The genes are TRBV11-3 and TRBJ2-1; 10 bases map to TRBD2. V shed 4 bases and J 1 base; nucleotides not matched to a gene: 4. This CDR3 has 16 amino acids. Germline V gene data show CDR1 as SGHNT and CDR2 as YENEEA. The CDR3 DNA sequence: TGTGCCAGCAGCTCTCTAGCGGGGGCTTCCTACAATGAGCAGTTCTTC. Protein: CASSSLAGASYNEQFF.

The V gene is TRBV19, the J gene TRBJ1-1; 7 nucleotides agree with TRBD1. Germline V gene data show CDR1 as LNHDA and CDR2 as SQIVND (reference sequence). V dropped 5 bases and J dropped 7; count of bases not matched to a gene: 7. The CDR3 totals 13 residues. This CDR3 reads CASSRKGGLEAFF. The CDR3 nucleotides read TGTGCCAGTAGTCGGAAAGGGGGCCTTGAAGCTTTCTTT.

A few counts support this clone. V is TRBV28 and J is TRBJ2-3, with 7 nucleotides matching TRBD2. V shed 2 bases, J shed 2 bases, and the junction held 4 bases outside the gene matches. This CDR3 comprises 15 residues. Germline-derived CDR1 and CDR2 are MDHEN and SYDVKM. The CDR3 protein is CASSLRLADTDTQYF. Here the CDR3 DNA reads TGTGCCAGCAGTTTACGGCTAGCGGACACAGATACGCAGTATTTT.

The chain is built from TRBV12-3 or TRBV12-4 and TRBJ2-1; D possibly corresponds to TRBD1 (5 bases). The CDR3 spans 13 residues. Trimming took off 6 bases at V and 2 bases at J, with 8 bases between the two ends. CDR3 protein: CASRLQAYNEQFF. For the CDR3, the DNA is TGTGCCAGCAGGTTACAGGCCTACAATGAGCAGTTCTTC.

This clone appeared once. This chain uses TRBV5-5 with TRBJ1-2; D may be TRBD1 (5 bases). Per germline, CDR1 SGHKS and CDR2 YYEKEE (reference sequence). V lost 2 bases and J 4 bases, leaving 15 bases between the germline ends. The CDR3 sequence is 15 residues long. CDR3 nucleotide sequence: TGTGCCAGCAGCTTAACATCCGACAGAATCTATGGCTACACCTTC. This codes for CASSLTSDRIYGYTF.